The 22 T cell receptor beta chains below come from one sample, sequenced in a study of low-dose radiotherapy and immunotherapy resistance in tumors. Time point given: after trial treatment. Treatment denoted: LDRT plus nivolumab, ipilimumab, low-dose cyclophosphamide and aspirin (RACIN trial). Primers targeting TRAV and TRBV primed first-strand cDNA, covering alpha and beta chains. It was with a constant-region primer and a V-primer adapter that TCRs were amplified over approximately 20 PCR cycles. TCRdb analysed the reads with MiXCR anew, one entry per CDR3 protein. The sample includes 30,000 to 40,000 distinct CDR3 sequences, 20% to 25% of them seen just once. Sequences were derived from PBMCs, sampled after low-dose radiotherapy plus immunotherapy. The receptors stem from a female donor with ovarian cancer.

The chain carries TRBV20-1 and TRBJ2-2; 15 nucleotides line up with TRBD2. Germline-derived CDR1 and CDR2 are DFQATT and SNEGSKA (reference sequence). The CDR3 runs 17 residues. The ends lost 3 bases at V and 6 bases at J; junction bases unmatched: 8. CDR3 coding DNA: TGCAGTGCTAGTCCAGGACTAGCGGGGGGGGGAGCCGGGGAGCTGTTTTTT. It codes for CSASPGLAGGGAGELFF.

In this sample, this clonotype turned up many times. This chain uses TRBV29-1 with TRBJ2-3, with unresolved D. This CDR3 spans 13 amino acids. Trimming took off 7 bases at V and 3 bases at J, with 14 bases between the two ends. Per germline, CDR1 SQVTM and CDR2 ANQGSEA. The CDR3: CSALGVETDTQYF. As DNA, the CDR3 is TGCAGCGCCTTAGGTGTCGAGACAGATACGCAGTATTTT.

There are many counts of this clonotype. V usage is TRBV28 and J usage is TRBJ2-1, with D hard to call. The germline CDR1 and CDR2 sequences are MDHEN and SYDVKM. V was pared by 1 base and J by 3 bases, with 1 base between. There are 12 residues in the CDR3. CDR3 DNA: TGTGCCAGCAGTTTATTCTACAATGAGCAGTTCTTC. As protein: CASSLFYNEQFF.

This clonotype came up a few times. The rearrangement uses TRBV20-1 and TRBJ1-1; 10 bases match TRBD1. CDR1 DFQATT and CDR2 SNEGSKA come from the germline V gene (reference sequence). Trimming cost V 6 bases and J 4 bases; bases outside gene matches: 5. The length of the CDR3 is 13 residues. In DNA form, the CDR3 reads TGCAGTGCCTGGACAGGGGGGAGCACTGAAGCTTTCTTT. Translation gives CSAWTGGSTEAFF.

As to this clonotype: It is likely a read error: a sequence one base away is far more abundant. CDR3 loop: CASSARQVGNQPQHF. DNA of the CDR3: TGTGCCAGCAGCGCCCGACAGGTTGGCAATCAGCCCCAGCATTTT. The V call is TRBV11-2, the J call TRBJ1-5, with D perhaps TRBD1 (6 bases). The ends were cut back, 5 bases at V and 2 bases at J, with 13 bases in the middle. The CDR3 consists of 15 residues. Per the germline V gene, CDR1 is SGHAT and CDR2 is FQNNGV.

At least ten counts were recorded for this clonotype. The chain has TRBV11-2 and TRBJ2-1; possibly TRBD1 for D (7 bases). The V and J ends lost 1 base and 6 bases respectively, with 13 bases between them. The CDR3 has 15 amino acids. Germline-derived CDR1 and CDR2 are SGHAT and FQNNGV. CDR3 protein: CASSLGGQGGNEQFF. The DNA of the CDR3 is TGTGCCAGCAGCTTAGGAGGTCAGGGGGGCAATGAGCAGTTCTTC.

This clonotype was detected once. This chain connects TRBV6-5 to TRBJ2-3, with D possibly being TRBD1 or TRBD2 (5 bases each). CDR3 length: 14 amino acids. Germline V gene lookup returns CDR1 MNHEY and CDR2 SVGAGI. The V and J ends lost 5 bases and 2 bases respectively, with 11 bases between them. Here the CDR3 reads CASSIGADTDTQYF. In DNA form, the CDR3 reads TGTGCCAGCAGTATCGGGGCAGACACAGATACGCAGTATTTT.

Only one count was recorded for this clonotype. The genes are TRBV5-1 and TRBJ2-2; D gene uncertain. V was clipped by 4 bases and J by 6 bases, with 10 bases between them. From germline, CDR1 is SGHRS and CDR2 YFSETQ. This CDR3 region has 13 residues. The CDR3 region has the DNA TGCGCCAGCAGCAAAGTCGGTGCCGGGGAGCTGTTTTTT. Encoded protein: CASSKVGAGELFF.

This clonotype ranks as medium-sized. The chain combines TRBV12-3 or TRBV12-4 with TRBJ2-7; D unclear. The V gene lost 5 bases and the J gene lost 6 bases, with 14 bases spanning the gap. The CDR3 is 13 amino acids. DNA for the CDR3: TGTGCCAGCAGTCTCGCAAGCACCGGCGAGCAGTACTTC. This codes for CASSLASTGEQYF.

This clonotype was observed many times. The chain combines TRBV19 with TRBJ2-5; D possibly corresponds to TRBD1 (5 bases). Trimming shortened V by 3 bases and J by 5 bases, and 16 bases separated the two germline ends. This CDR3 is 15 amino acids long. Germline CDR1 reads LNHDA; CDR2 reads SQIVND (reference sequence). As DNA, the CDR3 is TGTGCCAGTAGTATGTGGGGTCAGGGCAGGGAGACCCAGTACTTC. This gives the protein CASSMWGQGRETQYF.

This clonotype was observed at least ten times. The genes are TRBV20-1 and TRBJ2-3; D remains unclear. Germline V gene lookup returns CDR1 DFQATT and CDR2 SNEGSKA (reference sequence). The CDR3 loop spans 12 amino acids. Trimming took off 5 bases at V and 3 bases at J, with 9 bases between the two ends. DNA of the CDR3: TGCAGTGCTCCCTGGCGGACAGATACGCAGTATTTT. As protein: CSAPWRTDTQYF.

The table lists this clonotype with many counts. The genes are TRBV20-1 and TRBJ2-5, with D possibly matching TRBD2 (6 bases). The V gene lost 3 bases and the J gene lost 4 bases, with 24 bases spanning the gap. The CDR3 runs to 17 residues. Germline V gene lookup returns CDR1 DFQATT and CDR2 SNEGSKA (reference sequence). The CDR3 DNA follows: TGCAGTGCTAGGGCGGGGCTTGGAGCCATAAGTGGAGAGACCCAGTACTTC. Protein product: CSARAGLGAISGETQYF.

This clonotype has at least ten counts. This chain connects TRBV18 to TRBJ1-1; 7 bases fit TRBD1. This CDR3 contains 15 residues. The V gene's germline CDR1 is KGHSH and CDR2 LQKENI. V shed 0 bases, J shed 4 bases, and the junction held 5 bases outside the gene matches. The chain's CDR3 is CASSPPTGTATEAFF. The CDR3 DNA reads TGTGCCAGCTCACCACCGACAGGGACAGCCACTGAAGCTTTCTTT.

This clonotype was seen many times. The V gene is TRBV2, the J gene TRBJ2-2; 8 bases match TRBD1. The CDR3 contains 15 residues. Germline V CDR1 and CDR2: SNHLY, FYNNEI. V shed 10 bases and J 5 bases; nucleotides not matched to a gene: 12. The CDR3: CATVRETGVTGELFF. The CDR3 DNA follows: TGTGCCACGGTTCGTGAGACAGGGGTGACCGGGGAGCTGTTTTTT.

This clonotype was seen ten or more times. The V gene is TRBV30, the J gene TRBJ1-2; TRBD1 matches 11 bases. The J segment lost 8 bases and the V segment lost 3 bases, leaving 8 bases of the junction unmatched. CDR3 size: 14 residues. The germline V gene encodes CDR1 GTSNPN and CDR2 SVGIG (reference sequence). CDR3 in DNA: TGTGCCTGGAGCGGACAGGGGGCCTTGGGGGGCTACACCTTC. Protein sequence: CAWSGQGALGGYTF.

In its sample, this clonotype was seen many times. The rearrangement links TRBV19 to TRBJ1-5; D perhaps matches TRBD1 (6 bases). This CDR3 is built from 17 residues. Looked up from germline, CDR1 is LNHDA and CDR2 is SQIVND (reference sequence). The germline V and J ends were trimmed by 5 bases and 1 base, with 18 bases remaining between them. The CDR3 DNA reads as TGTGCCAGTAGTTCCTACAGGGAAGCGGAGAGCAATCAGCCCCAGCATTTT. Translation gives CASSSYREAESNQPQHF.

This rearrangement joins TRBV7-8 to TRBJ2-1; 7 bases line up with TRBD2. CDR3 length: 15 amino acids. Unmatched junction bases numbered 13, after V lost 7 bases and J lost 7 bases. The germline V gene encodes CDR1 SGHVS and CDR2 FQNEAQ. CDR3 loop: CASNLGGGPGNEQFF. The CDR3 DNA reads as TGTGCCAGCAACCTCGGGGGAGGGCCAGGAAATGAGCAGTTCTTC.

This clonotype appeared once. The chain uses TRBV27 and TRBJ2-1; 7 nucleotides match TRBD2. This CDR3 comprises 15 residues. The germline CDR1 and CDR2 sequences are MNHEY and SMNVEV (reference sequence). Trimming took 9 bases from V and 4 from J; bases not matched to a gene: 12. The CDR3 region is CASPPTAGRYNEQFF. CDR3 DNA: TGTGCCAGTCCCCCAACAGCGGGAAGGTACAATGAGCAGTTCTTC.

This clonotype was counted at least ten times. The CDR3 sequence is CASSTGQGSNSPLHF. In nucleotides, the CDR3 is TGTGCCAGCAGCACGGGACAGGGTAGTAATTCACCCCTCCACTTT. The chain joins TRBV3-1 to TRBJ1-6, with TRBD1 matching 9 bases. CDR1 and CDR2 from the germline V gene are LGHDT and YNNKEL (reference sequence). The CDR3 has 15 amino acids. J gave up 6 bases and V 5 bases, and 5 bases lay outside the gene matches. The full variable domain, rest sourced from reference TRBV3-1 and TRBJ1-6, is DTAVSQTPKYLVTQMGNDKSIKCEQNLGHDTMYWYKQDSKKFLKIMFSYNNKELIINETVPNRFSPKSPDKAHLNLHINSLELGDSAVYFCASSTGQGSNSPLHFGNGTRLTVT.

The chain employs TRBV5-8 and TRBJ2-5, with 10 bases fitting TRBD1. The CDR3 is 18 residues long. V lost 4 bases, J lost 0 bases, and 12 bases stayed unmatched. CDR1 and CDR2 (germline): SGHTS, YDEGEE. The CDR3 nucleotides read TGTGCCAGCAGCCCCCCCGGGACAGGGGCTTTGGACCAAGAGACCCAGTACTTC. It translates to CASSPPGTGALDQETQYF. The whole variable domain, filled in from reference TRBV5-8 and TRBJ2-5, reads EAGVTQSPTHLIKTRGQQATLRCSPISGHTSVYWYQQALGLGLQFLLWYDEGEERNRGNFPPRFSGRQFPNYSSELNVNALELEDSALYLCASSPPGTGALDQETQYFGPGTRLLVL.

The rearrangement uses TRBV5-4 and TRBJ2-1, with D perhaps matching TRBD2 (5 bases). This CDR3 has 13 residues. V was trimmed by 2 bases and J by 6 bases, leaving 9 bases between them. Per the germline V gene, CDR1 is SGHNT and CDR2 is YYREEE (reference sequence). The CDR3 DNA sequence: TGTGCCAGCAGCTTACGGGGTTGCAATGAGCAGTTCTTC. This codes for CASSLRGCNEQFF.

Many counts were recorded for this clonotype. This chain joins TRBV20-1 and TRBJ2-1; 10 nucleotides match TRBD2. The CDR3 is 15 amino acids. V was pared by 0 bases and J by 6 bases, with 5 bases of the junction left unmatched. CDR1 and CDR2 (germline): DFQATT, SNEGSKA (reference sequence). The CDR3 reads CSAREPSGSVNEQFF. In DNA, the CDR3 is TGCAGTGCTAGAGAGCCTAGCGGGAGTGTCAATGAGCAGTTCTTC.